This T cell receptor beta chain was retrieved from a study of T-cell memory formation after mild COVID-19. MiXCR, run by TCRdb on the 5' RACE reads, gives a single entry per CDR3 protein. The top ten clones hold approximately 8.4% of a sample with hundreds of thousands of distinct CDR3 sequences, less than 25% of them seen once. From germline, CDR1 is SGHRS and CDR2 YFSETQ. The CDR3 consists of 17 residues. V lost 0 bases and J lost 1; bases outside the gene matches: 2. V gene TRBV5-1 combines with J gene TRBJ2-2; 11 bases are a match to TRBD2. The specimen was PBMCs or a T cell subset sorted from them (not recorded which). The sequence was collected from an adult woman who had mild COVID-19 (a few samples of this study predate the infection). Cell type and time point are not known. The DNA for the CDR3 is TGCGCCAGCAGCTTGGTACTAGCGGGAGAGAACACCGGGGAGCTGTTTTTT. Its protein is CASSLVLAGENTGELFF.